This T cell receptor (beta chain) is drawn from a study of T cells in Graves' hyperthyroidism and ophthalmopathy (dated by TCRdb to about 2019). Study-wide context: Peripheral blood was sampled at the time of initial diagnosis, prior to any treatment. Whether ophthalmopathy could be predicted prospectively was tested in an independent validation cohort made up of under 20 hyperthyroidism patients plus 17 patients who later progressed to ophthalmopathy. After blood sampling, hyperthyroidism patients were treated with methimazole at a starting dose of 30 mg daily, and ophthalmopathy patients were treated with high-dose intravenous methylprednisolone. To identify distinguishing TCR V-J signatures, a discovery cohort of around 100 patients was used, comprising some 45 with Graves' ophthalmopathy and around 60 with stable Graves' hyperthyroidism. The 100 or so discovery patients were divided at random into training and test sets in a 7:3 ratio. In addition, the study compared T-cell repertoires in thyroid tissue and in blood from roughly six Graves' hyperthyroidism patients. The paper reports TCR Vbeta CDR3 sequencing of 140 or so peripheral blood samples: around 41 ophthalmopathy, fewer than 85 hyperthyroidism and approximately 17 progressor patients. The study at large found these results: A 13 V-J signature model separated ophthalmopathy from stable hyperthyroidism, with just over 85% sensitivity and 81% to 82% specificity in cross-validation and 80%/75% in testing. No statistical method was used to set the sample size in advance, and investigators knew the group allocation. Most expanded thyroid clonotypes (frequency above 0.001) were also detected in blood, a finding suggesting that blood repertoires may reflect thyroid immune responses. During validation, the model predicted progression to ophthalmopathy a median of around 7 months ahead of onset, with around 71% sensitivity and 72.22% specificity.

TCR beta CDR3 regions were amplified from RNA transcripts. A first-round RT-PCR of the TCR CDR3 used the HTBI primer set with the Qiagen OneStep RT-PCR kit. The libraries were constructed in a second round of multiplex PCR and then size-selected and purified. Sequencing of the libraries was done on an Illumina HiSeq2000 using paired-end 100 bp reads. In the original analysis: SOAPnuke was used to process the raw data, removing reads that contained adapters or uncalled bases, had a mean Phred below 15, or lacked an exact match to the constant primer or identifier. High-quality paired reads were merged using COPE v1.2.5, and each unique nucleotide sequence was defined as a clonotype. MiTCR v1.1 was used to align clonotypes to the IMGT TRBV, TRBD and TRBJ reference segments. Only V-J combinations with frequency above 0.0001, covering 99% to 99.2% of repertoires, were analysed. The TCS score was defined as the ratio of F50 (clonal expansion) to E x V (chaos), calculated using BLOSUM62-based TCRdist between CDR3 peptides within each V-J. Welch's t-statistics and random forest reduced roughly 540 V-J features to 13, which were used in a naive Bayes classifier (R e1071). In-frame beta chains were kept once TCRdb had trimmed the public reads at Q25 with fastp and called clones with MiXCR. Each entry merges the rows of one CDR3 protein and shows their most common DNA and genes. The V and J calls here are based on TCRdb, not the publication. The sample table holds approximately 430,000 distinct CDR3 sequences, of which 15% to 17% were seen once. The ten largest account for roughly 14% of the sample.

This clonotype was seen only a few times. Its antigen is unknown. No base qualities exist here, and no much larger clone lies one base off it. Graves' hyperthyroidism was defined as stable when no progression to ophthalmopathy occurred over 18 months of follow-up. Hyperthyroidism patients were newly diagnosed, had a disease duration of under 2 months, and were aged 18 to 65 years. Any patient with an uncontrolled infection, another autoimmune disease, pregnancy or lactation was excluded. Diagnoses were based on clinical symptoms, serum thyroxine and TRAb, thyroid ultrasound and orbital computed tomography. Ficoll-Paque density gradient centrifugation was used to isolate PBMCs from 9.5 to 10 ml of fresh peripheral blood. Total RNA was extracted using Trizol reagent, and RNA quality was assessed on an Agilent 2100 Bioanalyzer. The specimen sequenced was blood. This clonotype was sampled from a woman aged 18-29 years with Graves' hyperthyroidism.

CDR3 loop: CASSLVGTSYNEQFF. The nucleotides are TGTGCCAGCAGCTTAGTCGGGACCTCCTACAATGAGCAGTTCTTC. The chain is made from TRBV7-8 and TRBJ2-1, with the D call perhaps TRBD1 or TRBD2, as 5 bases match in each case. The CDR3 spans 15 residues, from the cysteine through the phenylalanine. The retained sequence is limited to the CDR3, 45 bases, with the frame set at the first base. The germline ends are 7 bases apart after V is trimmed by 1 base and J by 0 bases. Looking up the germline V gene yields CDR1 SGHVS and CDR2 FQNEAQ.